The next 2 T cell receptor beta chains were all read from a single sample in a study of shared clonotypes between healthy human individuals. Some clones are missing from TCRdb's copy, which holds only in-frame ones; the method was immunoSEQ multiplex PCR. The sample carries around 610,000 clones, 96% recorded once. Naivety among CD8 cells was defined by CD45RO negativity and positive CCR7 selection, thereby excluding terminally differentiated effector memory CD45RA+ cells. Sequencing input: naive CD8+ T cells sorted from blood. Every receptor here comes from a woman between 25 and 40 years old in good health.

The rearrangement links TRBV4-2 to TRBJ2-1; 9 bases are a match to TRBD2. CDR1 LGHNA and CDR2 YNFKEQ come from the germline V gene. There are 17 residues in the CDR3. J gave up 3 bases and V 5 bases, and 11 bases lay outside the gene matches. Here the CDR3 DNA reads TGTGCCAGCAGCGTTGGGACTAGCCATATTTACTACAATGAGCAGTTCTTC. Protein sequence: CASSVGTSHIYYNEQFF.

The V gene is TRBV19, the J gene TRBJ2-4, with 10 bases aligning to TRBD2. CDR3 length equals 17 residues. The V segment lost 3 bases and the J segment 8 bases; nucleotides outside the gene matches: 13. Germline CDR1 LNHDA, CDR2 SQIVND (reference sequence). CDR3: CASSIRVAGGTGDIQYF. Written as DNA, the CDR3 is TGTGCCAGTAGTATCCGAGTAGCGGGAGGTACCGGGGACATTCAGTACTTC.